These T cell receptor beta chains were read from a single sample in a study of OX40 agonist ivuxolimab in advanced cancers. Produced via immunoSEQ multiplex PCR; TCRdb's table is partial and in-frame only. The table shows approximately 65,000 clones, with 92% occurring only once. The material sequenced was CD4+ or CD8+ T cells sorted from blood, taken in a trial of the OX40 agonist ivuxolimab. The receptors were gathered from an adult with an advanced solid tumor such as melanoma, head and neck, liver or kidney cancer. Each CDR3 is given with its conserved first and last residue. A D gene is named only where the DNA matches it firmly. A clone size is listed for some rows: how often the clone was seen (once, few, many), or a class if it is expanded.

V	D	size	J	DNA	CDR3
TRBV6-1	-	-	TRBJ1-5	TGTGCCAGCAGCGAACTGAATCAGCCCCAGCATTTT	CASSELNQPQHF
TRBV6-5	-	-	TRBJ1-1	TGTGCCAGCAGTTTAAGGACAGCCGACACTGAAGCTTTCTTT	CASSLRTADTEAFF
TRBV11-3	-	-	TRBJ2-7	TGTGCCAGCAGCTTAGATCCAGTCTGGGAGCAGTACTTC	CASSLDPVWEQYF
TRBV6-5	-	-	TRBJ2-1	TGTGCCAGCAGTAGGCTCCTGAAGAGTGACAATGAGCAGTTCTTC	CASSRLLKSDNEQFF
TRBV6-5	-	-	TRBJ1-1	TGTGCCAGCAGTTACTCGGGGAGGAACACTGAAGCTTTCTTT	CASSYSGRNTEAFF
TRBV14	-	-	TRBJ2-3	TGTGCCAGCAGCCGGACACAGGCTACGCAGTATTTT	CASSRTQATQYF
TRBV14	-	-	TRBJ2-5	TGTGCCAGCAGCCAACGGACCCCTAAGGCAGAGACCCAGTACTTC	CASSQRTPKAETQYF
TRBV6-6	-	-	TRBJ1-4	TGTGCCAGCAGTACTGGGCGGTCTAATGAAAAACTGTTTTTT	CASSTGRSNEKLFF
TRBV7-2	-	once	TRBJ2-3	TGTGCCAGCAGCTTTCGGACGGCGAGCCCAGATACGCAGTATTTT	CASSFRTASPDTQYF
TRBV5-1	-	once	TRBJ2-2	TGCGCCAGCAGCACTTACACCGGGGAGCTGTTTTTT	CASSTYTGELFF
TRBV6-1	-	-	TRBJ1-1	TGTGCCAGCAGGCGGGGATTGAACACTGAAGCTTTCTTT	CASRRGLNTEAFF
TRBV11-2	-	-	TRBJ1-1	TGTGCCAGCCAATTAAAACAGGGGAACACTGAAGCTTTCTTT	CASQLKQGNTEAFF
TRBV10-2	TRBD2	-	TRBJ2-7	TGCGCCAGCAGTAGGACTAGCGACCAGCAGTACTTC	CASSRTSDQQYF
TRBV7-8	TRBD1	-	TRBJ2-5	TGTGCCAGCAGCTTAGGGGGACAGGGGGCAGAGACCCAGTACTTC	CASSLGGQGAETQYF
TRBV20-1	-	-	TRBJ2-3	TGCAGTGCTAGTCGCGAAGATACGCAGTATTTT	CSASREDTQYF
TRBV7-3	TRBD2	-	TRBJ2-1	TGTGCCAGCAGCTCAACCGCCGGACTAGCTTACAATGAGCAGTTCTTC	CASSSTAGLAYNEQFF
TRBV10-3	-	-	TRBJ1-5	TGTGCCATCAGTGAGTCGGGTCAGCCCCAGCATTTT	CAISESGQPQHF
TRBV19	-	-	TRBJ2-5	TGTGCCAGTAGGGACACTCCGACAGCTCAAGAGACCCAGTACTTC	CASRDTPTAQETQYF
TRBV18	TRBD1	once	TRBJ1-6	TGTGCCAGCTCACCACAGACAGGGTATAATTCACCCCTCCACTTT	CASSPQTGYNSPLHF
TRBV10-2	TRBD2	-	TRBJ2-7	TGCGCCAGCAGTGAGTCTCCGCTAGCGGGGTACGAGCAGTACTTC	CASSESPLAGYEQYF
TRBV4-1	-	-	TRBJ2-5	TGCGCCAGCAGCCAATCACAGGGATGGGAGACCCAGTACTTC	CASSQSQGWETQYF
TRBV6-4	-	-	TRBJ2-3	TGTGCCAGCAGTGACGCCCCACTGGGAACTAGCCAAACAGATACGCAGTATTTT	CASSDAPLGTSQTDTQYF
TRBV27	TRBD2	-	TRBJ2-2	TGTGCCAGCAGTTTTTCCCTAGCGGGAGGACTGAACACCGGGGAGCTGTTTTTT	CASSFSLAGGLNTGELFF
TRBV5-1	TRBD1	-	TRBJ1-1	TGCGCCAGCAGCTTGGGACAGGGGGCCCCTGAAGCTTTCTTT	CASSLGQGAPEAFF
TRBV25-1	-	-	TRBJ2-3	TGTGCCAGCAGTGACAGGGGAAAAGATACGCAGTATTTT	CASSDRGKDTQYF
TRBV10-2	TRBD1	-	TRBJ1-2	TGCGCCAGCAGTGAGTCGTGGGGACAGGCACACTATGGCTACACCTTC	CASSESWGQAHYGYTF
TRBV9	-	-	TRBJ2-5	TGTGCCAGCAGTCTCAGCCCGGCGCCGCAAGAGACCCAGTACTTC	CASSLSPAPQETQYF
TRBV18	-	-	TRBJ1-4	TGTGCCAGCTCACCACCGTTGGGGGGTAATGAAAAACTGTTTTTT	CASSPPLGGNEKLFF
TRBV19	-	-	TRBJ2-5	TGTGCCAGTAGTCCGGGGCCCGTGGAGACCCAGTACTTC	CASSPGPVETQYF
TRBV30	-	-	TRBJ1-6	TGTGCCTGGAGTGTAATAGGGGGTGATTCACCCCTCCACTTT	CAWSVIGGDSPLHF
TRBV7-3	-	-	TRBJ2-3	TGTGCCAGCAGCTTAAGGGGAGGTTTGTTCACAGATACGCAGTATTTT	CASSLRGGLFTDTQYF
TRBV2	TRBD1	once	TRBJ2-5	TGTGCCAGCAGTTTGACAGGGGGTGAGACCCAGTACTTC	CASSLTGGETQYF
TRBV27	TRBD2	-	TRBJ2-7	TGTGCCAGCAGTTCTAGCGGGCAGGTCTACGAGCAGTACTTC	CASSSSGQVYEQYF